These 5 T cell receptor beta chains were all obtained from the same sample, sequenced in a study of T-cell memory formation after mild COVID-19. One entry per CDR3 protein results from TCRdb running MiXCR on the 5' RACE reads. The sample yields 150,000 to 200,000 distinct CDR3 sequences, about 14% seen once. The source material was PBMCs or a T cell subset sorted from them (not recorded which). These TCRs come from an adult woman who had mild COVID-19 (a few samples of this study predate the infection). Cell type and time point are not known.

The chain links TRBV7-9 to TRBJ2-7; 14 positions match TRBD2. The CDR3 covers 14 residues. Germline V gene lookup returns CDR1 SEHNR and CDR2 FQNEAQ (reference sequence). The V gene end was trimmed by 8 bases and the J gene end by 4 bases; junction bases not matched to a gene: 4. The CDR3 sequence: CASGGTSGSYEQYF. In nucleotides, the CDR3 is TGTGCCAGCGGCGGGACTAGCGGGAGTTACGAGCAGTACTTC.

The chain links TRBV24-1 to TRBJ2-3; 9 positions match TRBD1. Germline lookup yields CDR1 KGHDR and CDR2 SFDVKD. The ends lost 0 bases at V and 4 bases at J; junction bases unmatched: 7. The CDR3 runs 17 residues. The CDR3 here is CATSDLPGTGTADTQYF. As DNA, the CDR3 is TGTGCCACCAGTGATTTGCCCGGGACAGGGACCGCAGATACGCAGTATTTT.

V is TRBV12-3 or TRBV12-4 and J is TRBJ2-2; D is unresolved. V gave up 5 bases and J gave up 0 bases, with 10 bases separating them. There are 15 residues in the CDR3. CDR3 amino acids: CASSLRAANTGELFF. The CDR3 DNA reads TGTGCCAGCAGTCTCCGAGCAGCGAACACCGGGGAGCTGTTTTTT.

This clonotype turned up a few times. The rearrangement uses TRBV6-5 and TRBJ2-5; 9 bases are a match to TRBD2. V shed 2 bases, J shed 5 bases, and the junction held 12 bases outside the gene matches. Germline V gives CDR1 MNHEY, CDR2 SVGAGI. This CDR3 region has 17 residues. The CDR3 here is CASSYLRGLAGTETQYF. DNA of the CDR3: TGTGCCAGCAGTTACCTCCGGGGCCTAGCGGGAACGGAGACCCAGTACTTC.

The CDR3: CASSFGTRPDTQYF. CDR3 nucleotide sequence: TGTGCCAGCAGCTTCGGGACCAGACCGGATACGCAGTATTTT. The chain combines TRBV7-6 with TRBJ2-3; the D call may be TRBD1 or TRBD2 (5 bases each). The CDR3 runs to 14 residues. Trimming took off 3 bases at V and 6 bases at J, with 13 bases between the two ends. Germline loops: CDR1 SGHVS, CDR2 FNYEAQ.